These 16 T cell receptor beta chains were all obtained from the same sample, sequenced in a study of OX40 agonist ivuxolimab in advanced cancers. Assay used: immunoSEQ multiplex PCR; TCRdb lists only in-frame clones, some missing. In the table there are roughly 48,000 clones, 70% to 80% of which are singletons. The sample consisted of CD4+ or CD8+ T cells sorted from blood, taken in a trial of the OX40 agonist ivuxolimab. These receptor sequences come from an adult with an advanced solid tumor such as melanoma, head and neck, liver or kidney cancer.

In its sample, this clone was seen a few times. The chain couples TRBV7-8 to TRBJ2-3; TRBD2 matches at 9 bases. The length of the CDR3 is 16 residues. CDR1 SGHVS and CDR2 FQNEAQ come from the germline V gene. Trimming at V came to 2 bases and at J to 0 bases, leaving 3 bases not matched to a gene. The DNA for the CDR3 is TGTGCCAGCAGCTTAATAAGCGGGGGGAGCACAGATACGCAGTATTTT. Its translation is CASSLISGGSTDTQYF.

The CDR3 bases are TGTGCCAGCAGCCGGGGAGCTAGCGGGGCCGAGCAGTACTTC. It encodes CASSRGASGAEQYF. The V gene is TRBV7-2, the J gene TRBJ2-7, with 9 bases identical to TRBD2. The CDR3 is made up of 14 amino acids. Germline CDR1 and CDR2: SGHTA and FQGNSA. V lost 5 bases, J lost 6 bases, and 8 bases stayed unmatched.

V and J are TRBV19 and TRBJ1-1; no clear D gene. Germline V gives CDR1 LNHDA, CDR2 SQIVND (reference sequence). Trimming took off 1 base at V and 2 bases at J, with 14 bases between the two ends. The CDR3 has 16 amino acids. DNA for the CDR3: TGTGCCAGTAGTATAGGTGGGCGGGCGGGTAACACTGAAGCTTTCTTT. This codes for CASSIGGRAGNTEAFF.

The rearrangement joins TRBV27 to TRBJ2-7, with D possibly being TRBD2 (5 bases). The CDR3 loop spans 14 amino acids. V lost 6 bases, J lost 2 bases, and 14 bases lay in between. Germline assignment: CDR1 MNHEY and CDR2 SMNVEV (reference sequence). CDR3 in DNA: TGTGCCAGCAGCCCGCGGAGGACCACCTACGAGCAGTACTTC. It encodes CASSPRRTTYEQYF.

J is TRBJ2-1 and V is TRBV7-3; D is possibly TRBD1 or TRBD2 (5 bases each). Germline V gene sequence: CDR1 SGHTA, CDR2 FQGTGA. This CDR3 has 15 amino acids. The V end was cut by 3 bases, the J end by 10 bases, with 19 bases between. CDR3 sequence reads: CASSLRVGELTEQFF. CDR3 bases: TGTGCCAGCAGCTTGCGGGTGGGGGAATTGACAGAGCAGTTCTTC.

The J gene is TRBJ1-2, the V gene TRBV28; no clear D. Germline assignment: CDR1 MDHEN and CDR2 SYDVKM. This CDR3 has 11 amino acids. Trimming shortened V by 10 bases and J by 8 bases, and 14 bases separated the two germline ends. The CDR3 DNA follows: TGTGCCACCAGGACGGGTAAGGGCTACACCTTC. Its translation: CATRTGKGYTF.

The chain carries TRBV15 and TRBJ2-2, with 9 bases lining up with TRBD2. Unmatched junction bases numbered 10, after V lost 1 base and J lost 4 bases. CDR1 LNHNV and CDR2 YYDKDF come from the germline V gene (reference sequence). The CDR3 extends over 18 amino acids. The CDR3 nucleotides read TGTGCCACCAGCAGAGTTCTAGCGGGGTTAGGAAGCACCGGGGAGCTGTTTTTT. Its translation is CATSRVLAGLGSTGELFF.

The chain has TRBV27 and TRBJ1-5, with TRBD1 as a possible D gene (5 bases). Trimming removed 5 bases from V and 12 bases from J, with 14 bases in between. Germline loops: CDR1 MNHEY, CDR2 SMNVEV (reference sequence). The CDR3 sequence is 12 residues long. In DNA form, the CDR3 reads TGTGCCAGCAGTACGGCCGGGACTCGCCAGCATTTT. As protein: CASSTAGTRQHF.

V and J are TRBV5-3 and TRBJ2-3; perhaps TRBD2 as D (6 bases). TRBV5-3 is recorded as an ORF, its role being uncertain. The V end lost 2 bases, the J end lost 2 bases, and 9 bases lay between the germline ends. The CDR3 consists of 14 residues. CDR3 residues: CARSFRGNTDTQYF. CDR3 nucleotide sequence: TGTGCCAGAAGCTTCCGGGGGAACACAGATACGCAGTATTTT.

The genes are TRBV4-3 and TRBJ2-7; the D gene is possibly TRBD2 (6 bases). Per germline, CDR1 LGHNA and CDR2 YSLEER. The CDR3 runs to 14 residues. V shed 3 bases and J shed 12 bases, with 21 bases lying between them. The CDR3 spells CASSQMRAGFPPYF. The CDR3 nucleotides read TGCGCCAGCAGCCAGATGCGGGCGGGGTTCCCGCCGTACTTC.

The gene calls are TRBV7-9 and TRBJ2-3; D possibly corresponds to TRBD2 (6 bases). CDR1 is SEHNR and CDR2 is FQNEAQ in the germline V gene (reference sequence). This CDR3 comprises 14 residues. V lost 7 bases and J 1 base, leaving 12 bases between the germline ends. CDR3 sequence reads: CASTGGLGTDTQYF. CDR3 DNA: TGTGCCAGCACCGGGGGACTTGGCACAGATACGCAGTATTTT.

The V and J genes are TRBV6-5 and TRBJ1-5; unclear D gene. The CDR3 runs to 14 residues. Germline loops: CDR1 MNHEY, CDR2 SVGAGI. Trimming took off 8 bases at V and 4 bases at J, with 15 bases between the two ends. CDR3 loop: CASRREGGNQPQHF. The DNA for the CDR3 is TGTGCCAGCCGCCGGGAGGGAGGTAATCAGCCCCAGCATTTT.

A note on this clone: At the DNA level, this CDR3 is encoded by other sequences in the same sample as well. The CDR3 spells CASGNTGELFF. The CDR3 coding sequence is TGTGCCAGTGGGAACACCGGGGAGCTGTTTTTT. J is TRBJ2-2 and V is TRBV11-1; D is undetermined. Per germline, CDR1 SGHAT and CDR2 FQDESV (reference sequence). This CDR3 contains 11 residues. Trimming cost V 9 bases and J 1 base, with 3 bases left between them. The full variable domain, rest sourced from reference TRBV11-1 and TRBJ2-2, is EAEVAQSPRYKITEKSQAVAFWCDPISGHATLYWYRQILGQGPELLVQFQDESVVDDSQLPKDRFSAERLKGVDSTLKIQPAELGDSAMYLCASGNTGELFFGEGSRLTVL.

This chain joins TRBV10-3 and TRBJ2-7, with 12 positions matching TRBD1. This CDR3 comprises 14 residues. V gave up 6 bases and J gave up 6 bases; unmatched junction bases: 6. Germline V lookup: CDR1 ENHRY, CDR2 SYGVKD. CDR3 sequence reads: CAISTGTGGSEQYF. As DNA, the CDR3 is TGTGCCATCAGCACCGGGACAGGGGGCAGCGAGCAGTACTTC.

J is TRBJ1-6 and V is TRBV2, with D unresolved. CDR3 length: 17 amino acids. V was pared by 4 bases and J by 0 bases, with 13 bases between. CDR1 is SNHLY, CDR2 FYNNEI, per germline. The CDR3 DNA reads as TGTGCCAGCAGTGTCCCGGGTCGGAGCTCCTATAATTCACCCCTCCACTTT. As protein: CASSVPGRSSYNSPLHF.

The CDR3 nucleotides read TGTGCCAGCAGTTACTCTCGACAGCTGCTCCAGCCCCAGCATTTT. Translation: CASSYSRQLLQPQHF. The chain carries TRBV6-5 and TRBJ1-5; a possible D gene is TRBD1 (5 bases). V dropped 0 bases and J dropped 7 bases, with 13 bases sitting between them. Germline V gene data show CDR1 as MNHEY and CDR2 as SVGAGI. The CDR3 is 15 amino acids.